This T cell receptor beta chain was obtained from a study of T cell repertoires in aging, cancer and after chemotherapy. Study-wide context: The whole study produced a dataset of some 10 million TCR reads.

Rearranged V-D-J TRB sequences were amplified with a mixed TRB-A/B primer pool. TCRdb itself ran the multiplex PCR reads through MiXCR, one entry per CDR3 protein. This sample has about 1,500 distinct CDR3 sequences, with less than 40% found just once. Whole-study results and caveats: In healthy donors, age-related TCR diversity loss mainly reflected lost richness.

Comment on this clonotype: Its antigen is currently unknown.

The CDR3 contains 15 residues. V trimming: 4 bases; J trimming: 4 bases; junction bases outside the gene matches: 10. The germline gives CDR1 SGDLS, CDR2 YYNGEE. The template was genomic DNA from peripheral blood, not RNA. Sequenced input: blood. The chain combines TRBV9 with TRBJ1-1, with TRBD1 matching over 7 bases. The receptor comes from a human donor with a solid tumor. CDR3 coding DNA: TGTGCCAGCAGCCCACAAGGGGGCCAGGGCACTGAAGCTTTCTTT. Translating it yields CASSPQGGQGTEAFF.